This is a list of T cell receptor beta chains from one sample in a study of breast tumors, draining lymph nodes, adjacent tissues. TCRdb passed the multiplex PCR reads through MiXCR, listing each CDR3 protein once. This sample yields approximately 300,000 distinct CDR3 sequences, of which about 30% are seen a single time; 1.1% belongs to the top ten. Specimen: axillary lymph node tissue. The origin of the receptors is a female donor with breast cancer. Some clones in this sample may be carry-over from other donors' samples. Each CDR3 is given with its conserved first and last residue. D genes are given only for firm matches. The size of a clone is reported for some rows only, either as once, few or many, or as a class for expanded clones.

TRBJ2-7 | TRBV27 | NA | few | CASSLTSRSSYEQYF | TGTGCCAGCAGTTTGACTAGTCGCAGCTCCTACGAGCAGTACTTC
TRBJ2-2 | TRBV3-1 | TRBD2 | few | CASSLFGREGNTGELFF | TGTGCCAGCAGCCTTTTTGGCCGGGAGGGGAACACCGGGGAGCTGTTTTTT
TRBJ2-7 | TRBV25-1 | NA | many | CASSEWGALYEQYF | TGTGCCAGCAGTGAATGGGGAGCCCTCTACGAGCAGTACTTC
TRBJ1-1 | TRBV6-2/TRBV6-3 | NA | NA | CASSYFKTGNTEAFF | TGTGCCAGCAGTTACTTTAAGACAGGGAACACTGAAGCTTTCTTT
TRBJ2-7 | TRBV7-9 | NA | many | CASSFGGREIEQYF | TGTGCCAGCAGCTTCGGGGGGCGGGAGATAGAGCAGTACTTC
TRBJ2-5 | TRBV10-2 | NA | many | CASSESQGRETQYF | TGCGCCAGCAGTGAGAGTCAAGGGCGAGAGACCCAGTACTTC
TRBJ1-4 | TRBV7-9 | NA | NA | CASRLRDLNEKLFF | TGTGCCAGCAGGCTAAGGGACCTTAATGAAAAACTGTTTTTT
TRBJ2-7 | TRBV5-5 | NA | NA | CASSFPVADHSYEQYF | TGTGCCAGCAGCTTTCCAGTAGCGGACCATTCCTACGAGCAGTACTTC
TRBJ2-2 | TRBV10-3 | NA | NA | CAIRVGADTGELFF | TGTGCCATCAGGGTGGGAGCGGACACCGGGGAGCTGTTTTTT
TRBJ2-7 | TRBV2 | TRBD2 | many | CASSVAGPSYEQYF | TGTGCCAGCAGCGTAGCGGGACCGTCCTACGAGCAGTACTTC
TRBJ1-2 | TRBV28 | NA | NA | CASSLGGANYGYAF | TGTGCCAGCAGTTTGGGAGGGGCAAACTATGGCTACGCCTTC
TRBJ2-1 | TRBV19 | NA | many | CASSIDPASLGSYNEQFF | TGTGCCAGTAGTATAGATCCCGCGTCATTGGGTTCCTACAATGAGCAGTTCTTC
TRBJ1-1 | TRBV7-9 | TRBD1 | few | CASSSTGGVNTEAFF | TGTGCCAGCAGCTCGACAGGGGGTGTGAACACTGAAGCTTTCTTT
TRBJ2-4 | TRBV13 | NA | few | CASSFAQAWNIQYF | TGTGCCAGCAGCTTTGCCCAGGCCTGGAACATTCAGTACTTC
TRBJ1-6 | TRBV25-1 | NA | NA | CASQGRGNFPLHF | TGTGCCAGTCAGGGTAGGGGGAATTTCCCCCTCCACTTT
TRBJ1-4 | TRBV6-6 | NA | NA | CASSHGEKLFF | TGTGCCAGCAGTCACGGGGAAAAACTGTTTTTT
TRBJ2-6 | TRBV24-1 | NA | NA | CATSTVLTF | TGTGCCACCAGTACCGTACTGACTTTC
TRBJ2-5 | TRBV7-6 | NA | NA | CASSLVARRPTETQYF | TGTGCCAGCAGCTTAGTGGCGAGAAGGCCAACTGAGACCCAGTACTTC
TRBJ2-7 | TRBV6-1 | TRBD2 | many | CASREGLAGPYEQYF | TGTGCCAGCAGGGAGGGACTAGCGGGGCCCTACGAGCAGTACTTC
TRBJ2-2 | TRBV20-1 | NA | once | CSARDGLTGALFF | TGCAGTGCTAGAGATGGGCTCACCGGGGCGCTGTTTTTT
TRBJ1-5 | TRBV24-1 | NA | many | CATSTGNQPQHF | TGTGCCACCAGTACAGGCAATCAGCCCCAGCATTTT
TRBJ2-5 | TRBV20-1 | TRBD2 | NA | CSARAPLAGSETQYF | TGCAGTGCTAGAGCTCCCCTAGCGGGATCGGAGACCCAGTACTTC
TRBJ2-7 | TRBV7-8 | NA | many | CASSLGSQGTYEQYF | TGTGCCAGCAGCTTAGGGTCCCAGGGAACCTACGAGCAGTACTTC
TRBJ1-2 | TRBV25-1 | TRBD1 | NA | CADAGGPGTGRTNYGYTF | TGTGCGGACGCCGGGGGCCCCGGGACAGGGCGGACTAACTATGGCTACACCTTC
TRBJ1-1 | TRBV20-1 | NA | NA | CSASPGNTEAFF | TGCAGTGCTAGTCCCGGGAACACTGAAGCTTTCTTT
TRBJ2-3 | TRBV6-2/TRBV6-3 | TRBD2 | many | CATREVGDTQYF | TGTGCCACCCGGGAGGTCGGAGATACGCAGTATTTT
TRBJ2-3 | TRBV14 | NA | many | CASSLRLVTDTQYF | TGTGCCAGCAGCCTCCGATTGGTCACAGATACGCAGTATTTT
TRBJ2-3 | TRBV7-9 | TRBD2 | NA | CASRKRLAGGEDTQYF | TGTGCCAGCCGCAAGAGACTAGCGGGAGGGGAAGATACGCAGTATTTT
TRBJ2-5 | TRBV12-3/TRBV12-4 | NA | NA | CASSNRGNAKKTQYF | TGTGCCAGCAGTAATCGCGGGAACGCCAAGAAGACCCAGTACTTC
TRBJ1-6 | TRBV4-1 | NA | many | CASSQGGISPLHF | TGCGCCAGCAGCCAAGGAGGTATCTCACCCCTCCACTTT
TRBJ2-2 | TRBV6-2/TRBV6-3 | TRBD2 | NA | CASSYWEGTGELFF | TGTGCCAGCAGTTACTGGGAGGGCACCGGGGAGCTGTTTTTT
TRBJ2-1 | TRBV2 | TRBD2 | NA | CASLGTSVFF | TGTGCCTCACTTGGGACTAGCGTGTTCTTC
TRBJ2-1 | TRBV5-8 | NA | many | CASSTGIEQFF | TGTGCCAGCAGCACGGGGATTGAGCAGTTCTTC
TRBJ2-7 | TRBV20-1 | TRBD1 | many | CSAQSPLGQGANSYEQYF | TGCAGTGCTCAGAGTCCCCTCGGACAGGGGGCTAACTCCTACGAGCAGTACTTC
TRBJ2-7 | TRBV6-2/TRBV6-3 | NA | NA | CASSYGGLYEQYF | TGTGCCAGCAGTTACGGGGGTTTGTACGAGCAGTACTTC
TRBJ2-3 | TRBV14 | NA | many | CASSPLGGTDTQYF | TGTGCCAGCAGCCCGCTCGGCGGCACAGATACGCAGTATTTT
TRBJ2-7 | TRBV20-1 | NA | many | CSARDLGSPYEQYF | TGCAGTGCTAGAGATTTAGGGAGTCCCTACGAGCAGTACTTC